Given below is one T cell receptor beta chain in context. The sample belongs to a study of T cell changes during pregnancy in multiple sclerosis. CDR3 size: 13 residues. Per germline, CDR1 MDHEN and CDR2 SYDVKM. With 5 bases removed from V and 6 bases from J, the gap between germline ends came to 14 bases. Data came from immunoSEQ multiplex PCR; TCRdb stores just in-frame clones and leaves some out. The repertoire includes some 99,000 clones, about 94% of them detected once, and around 0.99% sits in the top ten. The specimen was peripheral blood, collected after pregnancy. The chain joins TRBV28 to TRBJ2-7; perhaps TRBD1 as D (6 bases). The sequence was obtained from a female donor with multiple sclerosis, enrolled in a pregnancy study. The chain's CDR3 is CASSLPGHSEQYF. The CDR3 DNA reads as TGTGCCAGCAGTCTACCGGGACATTCCGAGCAGTACTTC.